The 20 T cell receptor beta chains below all came from one sample that was sequenced in a study of control samples from healthy donors and cancer patients. Sequencing used immunoSEQ multiplex PCR; TCRdb keeps in-frame clones, though not all of them. The sample has about 120,000 clones; over 85% are singletons. Sequenced: blood. The origin of the receptors is a man younger than 45 in good health.

This sequence joins TRBV5-1 and TRBJ2-7; TRBD1 matches at 11 bases. This CDR3 spans 18 amino acids. V lost 4 bases and J lost 2; bases outside the gene matches: 14. The germline gives CDR1 SGHRS, CDR2 YFSETQ. CDR3 nucleotides: TGCGCCAGCAGCCGTGGCCTCATGGACAGGGGGCTAACCTACGAGCAGTACTTC. Translation gives CASSRGLMDRGLTYEQYF.

The rearrangement joins TRBV6-5 to TRBJ1-6, with D tentatively TRBD1 (5 bases). Trimming pared 10 bases from V and 6 bases from J, leaving 13 bases between. CDR1 MNHEY and CDR2 SVGAGI come from the germline V gene. The CDR3 runs to 13 residues. CDR3 amino acids: CATGGNFNSPLHF. The DNA of the CDR3 is TGTGCCACTGGGGGGAACTTTAATTCACCCCTCCACTTT.

This chain connects TRBV5-1 to TRBJ1-2, with TRBD1 matching 8 bases. CDR3 size: 15 residues. Germline trimming cut 4 bases from V and 2 bases from J; bases unmatched to any gene: 7. CDR1 and CDR2 (germline): SGHRS, YFSETQ. CDR3: CASSPRTGQNYGYTF. CDR3 sequence (DNA): TGCGCCAGCAGCCCCCGGACAGGGCAAAACTATGGCTACACCTTC. Full variable domain (remainder filled in from reference TRBV5-1 and TRBJ1-2): KAGVTQTPRYLIKTRGQQVTLSCSPISGHRSVSWYQQTPGQGLQFLFEYFSETQRNKGNFPGRFSGRQFSNSRSEMNVSTLELGDSALYLCASSPRTGQNYGYTFGSGTRLTVV.

V is TRBV6-5 and J is TRBJ2-7; 13 bases are shared with TRBD2. CDR3 size: 16 residues. Germline CDR1 MNHEY, CDR2 SVGAGI. The V and J ends lost 0 bases and 5 bases, in that order; junction bases with no gene match: 4. The CDR3 here is CASSYSRTSGGNEQYF. Here the CDR3 DNA reads TGTGCCAGCAGTTACTCGCGGACTAGCGGGGGCAACGAGCAGTACTTC.

V and J are TRBV11-3 and TRBJ1-3; a weak D match, TRBD1 (5 bases). Trimming took 1 base from V and 7 from J, leaving 14 bases between them. CDR1 SGHNT and CDR2 YENEEA come from the germline V gene. The length of the CDR3 is 15 residues. CDR3 in DNA: TGTGCCAGCAGCTTAGCCTTCGGACAAGAGAACACCATATATTTT. It is translated as CASSLAFGQENTIYF.

The CDR3 nucleotides are TGTGCCAGCAGCTTAAGAGGGGGCGATGAAGCTTTCTTT. Translated: CASSLRGGDEAFF. The rearrangement joins TRBV7-9 to TRBJ1-1; 7 positions match TRBD1. V lost 2 bases and J lost 7; bases outside the gene matches: 4. This CDR3 is 13 amino acids long. Per germline, CDR1 SEHNR and CDR2 FQNEAQ (reference sequence).

The chain uses TRBV6-5 and TRBJ1-2, with TRBD1 identical over 10 bases. Germline V CDR1 and CDR2: MNHEY, SVGAGI. This CDR3 has 15 residues. The ends lost 0 bases at V and 7 bases at J; junction bases unmatched: 5. In nucleotides, the CDR3 is TGTGCCAGCAGTTACTCGGACAGGGGGACGGGTGGCTACACCTTC. It encodes CASSYSDRGTGGYTF.

The chain has TRBV5-1 and TRBJ2-6; no definite D call. The V end was cut by 1 base, the J end by 0 bases, with 11 bases between. Germline CDR1 SGHRS, CDR2 YFSETQ. The CDR3 covers 17 residues. In DNA, the CDR3 is TGCGCCAGCAGCTTGTATGGGGTTACCTCTGGGGCCAACGTCCTGACTTTC. Its translation is CASSLYGVTSGANVLTF.

The J gene is TRBJ1-5, the V gene TRBV28, with 7 positions matching TRBD1. This CDR3 has 14 residues. Germline CDR1 and CDR2: MDHEN and SYDVKM. The junction had 9 bases not matched to a gene; V was cut back by 6 bases and J by 7 bases. The CDR3 region is CASRKDRVYQPQHF. CDR3 nucleotide sequence: TGTGCCAGCAGAAAAGACAGGGTATACCAGCCCCAGCATTTT. Combining the CDR3 with reference TRBV28 and TRBJ1-5 gives the whole variable domain DVKVTQSSRYLVKRTGEKVFLECVQDMDHENMFWYRQDPGLGLRLIYFSYDVKMKEKGDIPEGYSVSREKKERFSLILESASTNQTSMYLCASRKDRVYQPQHFGDGTRLSIL.

V is TRBV14 and J is TRBJ1-2, with D unresolved. V lost 6 bases, J lost 3 bases, and 20 bases lay in between. The CDR3 is made up of 16 amino acids. Looked up from germline, CDR1 is SGHDN and CDR2 is FVKESK. CDR3 residues: CASSPGSPLIDYGYTF. The CDR3, as DNA: TGTGCCAGCAGTCCCGGGTCACCCTTAATCGACTATGGCTACACCTTC.

The chain employs TRBV3-1 (or the pseudogene TRBV3-2) and TRBJ2-7; D gene ambiguous. This CDR3 contains 14 residues. The V and J ends lost 1 base and 2 bases respectively, with 9 bases between them. Per the germline V gene, CDR1 is LGHDT and CDR2 is YNNKEL (reference sequence). CDR3 protein: CASSQVRGTYEQYF. CDR3 nucleotides: TGTGCCAGCAGCCAAGTCCGAGGAACCTACGAGCAGTACTTC.

The V call is TRBV11-2, the J call TRBJ2-7; D not certain. Trimming took off 2 bases at V and 3 bases at J, with 8 bases between the two ends. CDR3 size: 13 residues. The germline gives CDR1 SGHAT, CDR2 FQNNGV. The CDR3 here is CASSLWEGYEQYV. The DNA for the CDR3 is TGTGCCAGCAGCTTATGGGAAGGCTACGAGCAGTACGTC.

This clone has more than one count but fewer than ten. The chain combines TRBV6-6 with TRBJ1-4, with D maybe TRBD1 (6 bases). Germline V gives CDR1 MNHNY, CDR2 SVGAGI (reference sequence). The CDR3 totals 15 residues. The ends were cut back, 2 bases at V and 8 bases at J, with 15 bases in the middle. DNA of the CDR3: TGTGCCAGCAGTTACACGAGCAGGGGAAACGAAAAACTGTTTTTT. This codes for CASSYTSRGNEKLFF.

J is TRBJ1-1 and V is TRBV2; D is perhaps TRBD1 (5 bases). With 6 bases removed from V and 3 bases from J, the gap between germline ends came to 8 bases. The length of the CDR3 is 12 residues. Germline CDR1 is SNHLY and CDR2 is FYNNEI. CDR3: CASRGQYTEAFF. CDR3 DNA sequence: TGTGCCAGCAGGGGGCAGTACACTGAAGCTTTCTTT. Drawing the rest from reference TRBV2 and TRBJ1-1, the complete variable domain is EPEVTQTPSHQVTQMGQEVILRCVPISNHLYFYWYRQILGQKVEFLVSFYNNEISEKSEIFDDQFSVERPDGSNFTLKIRSTKLEDSAMYFCASRGQYTEAFFGQGTRLTVV.

The chain combines TRBV9 with TRBJ2-7, with D perhaps TRBD1 or TRBD2 (6 bases each). This CDR3 contains 15 residues. Trimming cost V 0 bases and J 1 base, with 11 bases left between them. In germline, CDR1 is SGDLS, CDR2 YYNGEE. The CDR3, as DNA: TGTGCCAGCAGCGTAGAGGGGGGCCCGTCCTACGAGCAGTACTTC. It is translated as CASSVEGGPSYEQYF.

The chain employs TRBV19 and TRBJ2-3; D is perhaps TRBD1 or TRBD2 (5 bases each). Per the germline V gene, CDR1 is LNHDA and CDR2 is SQIVND (reference sequence). CDR3 length: 12 residues. V shed 10 bases and J shed 0 bases, with 8 bases lying between them. The CDR3 nucleotides are TGTGCCACCCGGGACAGCACAGATACGCAGTATTTT. This gives the protein CATRDSTDTQYF.

The J gene is TRBJ2-1, the V gene TRBV11-2, with D possibly matching TRBD2 (5 bases). CDR3 length: 15 residues. Germline CDR1 reads SGHAT; CDR2 reads FQNNGV. The V end was cut by 5 bases, the J end by 5 bases, with 16 bases between. CDR3 sequence reads: CASSPAGRGNNEQFF. The CDR3 nucleotides read TGTGCCAGCAGCCCGGCCGGCCGAGGGAACAATGAGCAGTTCTTC.

This chain uses TRBV25-1 with TRBJ2-2; TRBD1 is a possible D gene (6 bases). This CDR3 region has 14 residues. Germline-derived CDR1 and CDR2 are MGHDK and SYGVNS. Trimming left V 5 bases short and J 6 bases short, with 13 bases between. Here the CDR3 reads CASSPAGAPGELFF. In DNA, the CDR3 is TGTGCCAGCAGTCCAGCAGGGGCCCCCGGGGAGCTGTTTTTT.

DNA of the CDR3: TGTGCCAGCAGCTTAGAAGGCTTGGATACGCAGTATTTT. It encodes CASSLEGLDTQYF. The rearrangement links TRBV11-2 to TRBJ2-3; D not resolved. V lost 0 bases, J lost 6 bases, and 7 bases lay in between. Germline CDR1 reads SGHAT; CDR2 reads FQNNGV. This CDR3 region has 13 residues.

The chain uses TRBV7-2 and TRBJ1-5, with a possible D match to TRBD1 (5 bases). This CDR3 has 13 amino acids. Between the trimmed V and J ends, which lost 6 bases and 7 bases, there was a span of 13 bases. From germline, CDR1 is SGHTA and CDR2 FQGNSA. The CDR3 DNA reads as TGTGCCAGCAGTAGGGGTTGGGGCCAGCCCCAGCATTTT. Amino acids: CASSRGWGQPQHF.